This TCR beta chain was captured by sequencing in a study of cytomegalovirus exposure and HLA in healthy donors. Study summary: Caucasian-associated ancestry cluster membership applied to just over 80% of around 400 genotyped donors.

The PCR was carried out with 60 Vbeta primers and 13 Jbeta primers. Only in-frame clones appear in the TCRdb table, and some are missing; sequencing was by immunoSEQ multiplex PCR. Of more than 95,000 clones in the sample, about 80% were seen once. Germline V lookup: CDR1 SGHVS, CDR2 FQNEAQ. Trimming took off 3 bases at V and 3 bases at J, with 11 bases between the two ends. The CDR3 runs to 14 residues. Study-level points and caveats: It was reported in a later analysis that an Asian-associated ancestry cluster showed fewer N-insertions than the approximately 670-donor mean. Immune exposure data for these donors was limited to CMV serostatus. For TCR beta chains, V- and J-gene trimming was later linked to a missense DCLRE1C variant.

Concerning this clone itself: What it recognizes is unknown.

Sequencing was carried out using PBMCs. This receptor was identified in a woman between 45 and 60 years old in good health and CMV-seropositive. The rearrangement links TRBV7-8 to TRBJ1-1; D may be TRBD1 (5 bases). The CDR3 loop is CASSFSLRDTEAFF. CDR3 nucleotide sequence: TGTGCCAGCAGCTTTTCCCTCAGGGACACTGAAGCTTTCTTT.